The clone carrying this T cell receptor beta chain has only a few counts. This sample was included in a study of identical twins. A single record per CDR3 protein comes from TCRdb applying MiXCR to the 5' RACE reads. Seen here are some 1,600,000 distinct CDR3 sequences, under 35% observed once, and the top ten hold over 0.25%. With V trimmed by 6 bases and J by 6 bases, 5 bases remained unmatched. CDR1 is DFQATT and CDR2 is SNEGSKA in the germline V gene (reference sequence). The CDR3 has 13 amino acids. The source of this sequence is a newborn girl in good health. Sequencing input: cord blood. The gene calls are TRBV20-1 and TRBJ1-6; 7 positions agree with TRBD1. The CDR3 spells CSARRDSNSPLHF. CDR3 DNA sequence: TGCAGTGCCCGCCGGGACAGTAATTCACCCCTCCACTTT.